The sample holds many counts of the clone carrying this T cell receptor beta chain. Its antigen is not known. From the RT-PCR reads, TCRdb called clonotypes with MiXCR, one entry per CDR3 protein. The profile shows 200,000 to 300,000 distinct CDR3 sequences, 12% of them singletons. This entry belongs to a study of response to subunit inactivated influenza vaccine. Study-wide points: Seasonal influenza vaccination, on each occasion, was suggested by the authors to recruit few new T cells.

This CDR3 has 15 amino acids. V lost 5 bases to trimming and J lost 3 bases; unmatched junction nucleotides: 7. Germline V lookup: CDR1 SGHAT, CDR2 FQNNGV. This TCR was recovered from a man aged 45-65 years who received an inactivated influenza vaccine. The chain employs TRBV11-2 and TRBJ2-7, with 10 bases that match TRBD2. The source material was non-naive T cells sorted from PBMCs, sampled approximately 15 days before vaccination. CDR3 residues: CASSPTSGVRYEQYF. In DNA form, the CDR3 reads TGTGCCAGCAGCCCCACTAGCGGGGTTCGCTACGAGCAGTACTTC.